Listed below are T cell receptor beta chains from one sample, sequenced in a study of shared clonotypes between healthy human individuals. Produced via immunoSEQ multiplex PCR; TCRdb's table is partial and in-frame only. The sample includes over 1.4 million clones, around 97% seen only once; the top ten take about 1%. The specimen was naive CD4+ T cells sorted from blood. Receptors originate from a young man in good health. Both conserved end residues are trimmed from each CDR3.

>TRBV5-1
ASSFRLVYGYT
>TRBV18
ASSPKATGRTGQY
>TRBV29-1
SAKKEAHYEQY
>TRBV4-1
ASSQSGTSNTGANVLT
>TRBV6-5
ASSYSRGLAVREQF
>TRBV9
ASSVLAQGEQF
>TRBV2
ANTLQGSTDTQY
>TRBV4-1
ASSQKLYQETQY
>TRBV5-5
ASSRQGYEQY
>TRBV5-4
ASSLARTGSYNEQF
>TRBV5-6
ASSPGSRDGEAF
>TRBV28
ASSGRAGANVLT
>TRBV7-8
ASSPLIDIQY
>TRBV7-3
ASSLRRGSEQY
>TRBV15
ATSRGQTGRAF
>TRBV7-6
ASSLRRTGDHTEAF
>TRBV28
ASSSPGTASYEQY
>TRBV6-4
ASSVDQTTDTQY
>TRBV6-5
ASSGVPMNTEAF
>TRBV6-1
ASSDGRNNEQY
>TRBV5-1
ASRPGLAGRDEQF
>TRBV5-1
ASSPGAGEYEQY
>TRBV27
ASSSGLAYNEQF
>TRBV29-1
SLRGTGRDTQY
>TRBV6-1
ASSAPGLAGGTGELF
>TRBV29-1
SARLWDRENGANVLT
>TRBV28
ASSLVGGRDYGYT
>TRBV9
ASSVGGGYQPQH
>TRBV5-1
ASSLEGETQY
>TRBV4-1
ASSQGGQTNTGELF
>TRBV7-2
ASSPGDGTYEQY
>TRBV20-1
SASKDQPQH